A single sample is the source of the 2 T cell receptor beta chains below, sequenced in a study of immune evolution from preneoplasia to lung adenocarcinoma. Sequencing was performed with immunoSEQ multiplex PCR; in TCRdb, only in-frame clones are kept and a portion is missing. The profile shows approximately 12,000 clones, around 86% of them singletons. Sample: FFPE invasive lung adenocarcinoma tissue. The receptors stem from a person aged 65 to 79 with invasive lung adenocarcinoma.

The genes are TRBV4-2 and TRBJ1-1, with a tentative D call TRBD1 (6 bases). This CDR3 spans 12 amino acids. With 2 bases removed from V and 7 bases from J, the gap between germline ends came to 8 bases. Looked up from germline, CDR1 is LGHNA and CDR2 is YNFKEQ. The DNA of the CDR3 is TGTGCCAGCAGCCAACAGGGGAATGAAGCTTTCTTT. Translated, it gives CASSQQGNEAFF.

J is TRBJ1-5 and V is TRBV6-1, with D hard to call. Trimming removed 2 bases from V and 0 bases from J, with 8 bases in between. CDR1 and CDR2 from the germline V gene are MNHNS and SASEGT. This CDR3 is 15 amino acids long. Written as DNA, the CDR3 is TGTGCCAGCAGTGAATACGTCCTTAGCAATCAGCCCCAGCATTTT. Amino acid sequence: CASSEYVLSNQPQHF.